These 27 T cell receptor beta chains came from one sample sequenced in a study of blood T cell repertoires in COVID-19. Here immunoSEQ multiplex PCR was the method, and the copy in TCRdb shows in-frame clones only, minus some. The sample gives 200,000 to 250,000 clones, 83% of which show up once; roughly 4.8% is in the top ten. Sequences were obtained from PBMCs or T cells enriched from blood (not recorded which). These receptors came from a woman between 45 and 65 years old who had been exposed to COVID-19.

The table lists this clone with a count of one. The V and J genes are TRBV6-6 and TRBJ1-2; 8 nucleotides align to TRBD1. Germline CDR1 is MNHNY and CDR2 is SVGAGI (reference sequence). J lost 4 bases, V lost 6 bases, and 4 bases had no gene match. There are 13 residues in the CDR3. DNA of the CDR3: TGTGCCAGCAGCCAGGGGGCTTCCTATGGCTACACCTTC. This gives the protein CASSQGASYGYTF.

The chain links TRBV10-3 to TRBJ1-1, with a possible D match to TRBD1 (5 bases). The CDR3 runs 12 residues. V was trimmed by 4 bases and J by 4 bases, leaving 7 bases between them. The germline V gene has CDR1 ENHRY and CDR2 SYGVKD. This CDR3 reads CAISAGGTEAFF. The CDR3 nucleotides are TGTGCCATCAGTGCGGGGGGCACTGAAGCTTTCTTT.

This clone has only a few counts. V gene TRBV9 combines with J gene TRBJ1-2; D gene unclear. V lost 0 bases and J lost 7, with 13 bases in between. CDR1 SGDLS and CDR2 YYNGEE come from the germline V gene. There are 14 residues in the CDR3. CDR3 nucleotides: TGTGCCAGCAGCGTAGGGGGAGGGTTTGGTGGCTACACCTTC. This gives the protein CASSVGGGFGGYTF. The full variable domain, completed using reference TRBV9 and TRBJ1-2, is DSGVTQTPKHLITATGQRVTLRCSPRSGDLSVYWYQQSLDQGLQFLIQYYNGEERAKGNILERFSAQQFPDLHSELNLSSLELGDSALYFCASSVGGGFGGYTFGSGTRLTVV.

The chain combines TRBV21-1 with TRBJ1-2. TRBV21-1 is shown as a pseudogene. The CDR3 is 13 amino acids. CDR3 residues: CASSKRIIYGYTF. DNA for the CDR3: TGTGCCAGCAGCAAGAGGATAATCTATGGCTACACCTTC.

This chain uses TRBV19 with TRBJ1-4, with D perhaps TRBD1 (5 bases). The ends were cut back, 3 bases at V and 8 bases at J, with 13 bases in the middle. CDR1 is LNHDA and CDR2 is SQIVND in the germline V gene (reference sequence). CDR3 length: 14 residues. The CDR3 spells CASSIRRVGEKLFF. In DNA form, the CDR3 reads TGTGCCAGTAGTATTCGCAGGGTCGGCGAAAAACTGTTTTTT.

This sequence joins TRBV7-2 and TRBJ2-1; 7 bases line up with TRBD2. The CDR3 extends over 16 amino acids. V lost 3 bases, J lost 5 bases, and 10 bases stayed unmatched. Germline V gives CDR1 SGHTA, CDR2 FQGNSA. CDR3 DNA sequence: TGTGCCAGCAGCTTCGCCGGGACTACAGGACACAATGAGCAGTTCTTC. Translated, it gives CASSFAGTTGHNEQFF. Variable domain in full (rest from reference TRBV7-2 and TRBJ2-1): GAGVSQSPSNKVTEKGKDVELRCDPISGHTALYWYRQSLGQGLEFLIYFQGNSAPDKSGLPSDRFSAERTGGSVSTLTIQRTQQEDSAVYLCASSFAGTTGHNEQFFGPGTRLTVL.

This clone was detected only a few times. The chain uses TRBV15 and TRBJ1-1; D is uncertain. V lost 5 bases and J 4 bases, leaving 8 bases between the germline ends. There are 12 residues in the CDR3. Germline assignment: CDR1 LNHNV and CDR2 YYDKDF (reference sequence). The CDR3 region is CATSPGGTEAFF. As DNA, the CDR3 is TGTGCCACCAGCCCCGGCGGCACTGAAGCTTTCTTT.

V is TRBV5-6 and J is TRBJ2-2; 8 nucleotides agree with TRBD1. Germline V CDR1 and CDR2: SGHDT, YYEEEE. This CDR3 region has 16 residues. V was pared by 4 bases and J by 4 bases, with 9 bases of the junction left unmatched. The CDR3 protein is CASSARTGHGTGELFF. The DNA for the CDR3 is TGTGCCAGCAGCGCAAGGACAGGGCACGGCACCGGGGAGCTGTTTTTT.

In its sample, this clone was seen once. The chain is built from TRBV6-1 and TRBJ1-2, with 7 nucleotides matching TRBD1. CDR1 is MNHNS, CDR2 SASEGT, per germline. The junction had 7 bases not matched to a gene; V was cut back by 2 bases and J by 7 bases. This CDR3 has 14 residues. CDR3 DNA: TGTGCCAGCAGTGAATTAAGGGGGCTGGGTGGCTACACCTTC. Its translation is CASSELRGLGGYTF.

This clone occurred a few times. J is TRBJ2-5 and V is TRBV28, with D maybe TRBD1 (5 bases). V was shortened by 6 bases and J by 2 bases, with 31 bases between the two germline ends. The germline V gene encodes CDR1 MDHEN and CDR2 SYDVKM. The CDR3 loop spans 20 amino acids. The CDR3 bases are TGTGCCAGCAGCCGACCTTCTCACGGTGGGCCCCAAAGGGGACAAGAGACCCAGTACTTC. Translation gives CASSRPSHGGPQRGQETQYF. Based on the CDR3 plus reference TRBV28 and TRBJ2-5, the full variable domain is DVKVTQSSRYLVKRTGEKVFLECVQDMDHENMFWYRQDPGLGLRLIYFSYDVKMKEKGDIPEGYSVSREKKERFSLILESASTNQTSMYLCASSRPSHGGPQRGQETQYFGPGTRLLVL.

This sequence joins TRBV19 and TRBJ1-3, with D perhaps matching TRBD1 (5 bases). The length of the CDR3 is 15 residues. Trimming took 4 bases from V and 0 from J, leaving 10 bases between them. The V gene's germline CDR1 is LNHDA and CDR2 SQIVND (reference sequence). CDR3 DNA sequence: TGTGCCAGTAGTACTAGGGGAAACTCTGGAAACACCATATATTTT. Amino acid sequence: CASSTRGNSGNTIYF.

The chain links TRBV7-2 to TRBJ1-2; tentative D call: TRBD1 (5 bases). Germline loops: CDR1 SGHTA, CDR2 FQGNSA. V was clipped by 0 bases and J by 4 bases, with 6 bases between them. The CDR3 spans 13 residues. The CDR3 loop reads CASSLATAYGYTF. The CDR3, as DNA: TGTGCCAGCAGCTTAGCGACAGCCTATGGCTACACCTTC.

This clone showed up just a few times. In DNA form, the CDR3 reads TGTGCCTCCAAACGAACAGGGGGCGCGGAAGCTTTCTTT. This encodes CASKRTGGAEAFF. This chain joins TRBV28 and TRBJ1-1; TRBD1 aligns across 9 bases. V was pared by 11 bases and J by 8 bases, with 12 bases of the junction left unmatched. There are 13 residues in the CDR3. Per germline, CDR1 MDHEN and CDR2 SYDVKM.

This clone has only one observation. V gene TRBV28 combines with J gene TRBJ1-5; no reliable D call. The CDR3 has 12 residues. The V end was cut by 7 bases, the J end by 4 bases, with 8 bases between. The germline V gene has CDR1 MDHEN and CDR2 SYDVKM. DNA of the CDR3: TGTGCCAGCACGCGGGCTAATCAGCCCCAGCATTTT. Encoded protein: CASTRANQPQHF.

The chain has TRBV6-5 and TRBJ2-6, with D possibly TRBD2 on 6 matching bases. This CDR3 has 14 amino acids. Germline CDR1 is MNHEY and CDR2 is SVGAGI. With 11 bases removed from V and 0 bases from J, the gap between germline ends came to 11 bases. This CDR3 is CAAGTFSGANVLTF. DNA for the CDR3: TGTGCCGCCGGGACTTTCTCTGGGGCCAACGTCCTGACTTTC.

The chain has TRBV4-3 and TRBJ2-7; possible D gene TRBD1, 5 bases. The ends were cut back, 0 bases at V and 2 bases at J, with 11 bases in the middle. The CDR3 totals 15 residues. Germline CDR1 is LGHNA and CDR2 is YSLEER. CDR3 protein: CASSQDQGVTYEQYF. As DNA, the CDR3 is TGCGCCAGCAGCCAAGATCAGGGTGTCACCTACGAGCAGTACTTC.

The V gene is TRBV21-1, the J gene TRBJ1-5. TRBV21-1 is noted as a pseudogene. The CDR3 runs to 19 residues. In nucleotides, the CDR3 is TGTGCCAGCAGCAAAGTGGGGAGCCCACGAGGAGGGAGGAATCAGCCCCAGCATTTT. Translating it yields CASSKVGSPRGGRNQPQHF.

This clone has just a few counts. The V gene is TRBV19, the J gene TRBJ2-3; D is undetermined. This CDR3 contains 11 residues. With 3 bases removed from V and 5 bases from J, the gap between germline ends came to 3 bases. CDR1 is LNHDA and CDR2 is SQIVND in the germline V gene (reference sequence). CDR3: CASSIQDTQYF. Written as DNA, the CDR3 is TGTGCCAGTAGTATCCAAGATACGCAGTATTTT.

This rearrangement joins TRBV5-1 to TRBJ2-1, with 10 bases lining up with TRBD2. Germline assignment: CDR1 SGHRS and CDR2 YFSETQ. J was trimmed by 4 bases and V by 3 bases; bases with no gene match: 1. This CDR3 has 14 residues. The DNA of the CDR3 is TGCGCCAGCAGCTCGGGACTAGCGTACAATGAGCAGTTCTTC. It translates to CASSSGLAYNEQFF.

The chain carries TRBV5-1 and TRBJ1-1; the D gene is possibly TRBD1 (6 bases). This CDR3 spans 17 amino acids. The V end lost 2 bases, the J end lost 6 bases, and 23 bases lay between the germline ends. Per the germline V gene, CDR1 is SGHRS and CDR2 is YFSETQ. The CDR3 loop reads CASSFSQTQDRTPEAFF. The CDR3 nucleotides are TGCGCCAGCAGCTTTTCCCAAACCCAAGACAGGACCCCTGAAGCTTTCTTT.

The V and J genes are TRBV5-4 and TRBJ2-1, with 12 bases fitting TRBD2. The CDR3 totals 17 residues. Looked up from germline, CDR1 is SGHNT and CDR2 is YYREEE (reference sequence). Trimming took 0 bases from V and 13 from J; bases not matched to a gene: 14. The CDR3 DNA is TGTGCCAGCAGCTTGGTAGGTCCCGGTCTACTAGCGGGGGGCCAGTTCTTC. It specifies CASSLVGPGLLAGGQFF.

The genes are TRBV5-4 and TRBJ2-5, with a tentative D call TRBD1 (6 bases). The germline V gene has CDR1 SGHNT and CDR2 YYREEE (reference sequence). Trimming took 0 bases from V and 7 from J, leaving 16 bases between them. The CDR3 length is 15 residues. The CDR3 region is CASSLGQATPGTQYF. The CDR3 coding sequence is TGTGCCAGCAGCTTGGGACAGGCTACCCCAGGGACCCAGTACTTC.

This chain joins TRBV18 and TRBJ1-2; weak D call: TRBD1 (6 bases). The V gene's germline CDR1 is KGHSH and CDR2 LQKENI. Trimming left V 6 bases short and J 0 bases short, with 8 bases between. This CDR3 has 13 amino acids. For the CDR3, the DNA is TGTGCCAGCTCCAGGGGAGCTAACTATGGCTACACCTTC. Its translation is CASSRGANYGYTF.

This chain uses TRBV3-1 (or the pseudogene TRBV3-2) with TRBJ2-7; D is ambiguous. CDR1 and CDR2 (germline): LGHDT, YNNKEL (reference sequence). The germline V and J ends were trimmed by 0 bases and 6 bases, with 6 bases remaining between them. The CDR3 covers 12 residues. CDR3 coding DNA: TGTGCCAGCAGCCAAGATTTGAGCGAGCAGTACTTC. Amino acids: CASSQDLSEQYF.

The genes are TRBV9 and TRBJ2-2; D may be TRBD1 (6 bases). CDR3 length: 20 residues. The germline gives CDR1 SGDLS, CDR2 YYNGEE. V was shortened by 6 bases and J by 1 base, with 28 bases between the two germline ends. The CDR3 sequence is CASTGARGSSPQQNTGELFF. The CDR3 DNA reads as TGTGCCAGCACCGGAGCTAGGGGGAGTAGCCCACAACAGAACACCGGGGAGCTGTTTTTT. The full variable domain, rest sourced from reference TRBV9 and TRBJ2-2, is DSGVTQTPKHLITATGQRVTLRCSPRSGDLSVYWYQQSLDQGLQFLIQYYNGEERAKGNILERFSAQQFPDLHSELNLSSLELGDSALYFCASTGARGSSPQQNTGELFFGEGSRLTVL.

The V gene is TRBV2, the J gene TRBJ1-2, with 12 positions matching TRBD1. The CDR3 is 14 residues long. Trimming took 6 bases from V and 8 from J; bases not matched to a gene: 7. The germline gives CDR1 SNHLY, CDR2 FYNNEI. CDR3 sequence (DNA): TGTGCCAGCAGGGGGGACAGGGGGCAGGAGGGCTACACCTTC. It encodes CASRGDRGQEGYTF.

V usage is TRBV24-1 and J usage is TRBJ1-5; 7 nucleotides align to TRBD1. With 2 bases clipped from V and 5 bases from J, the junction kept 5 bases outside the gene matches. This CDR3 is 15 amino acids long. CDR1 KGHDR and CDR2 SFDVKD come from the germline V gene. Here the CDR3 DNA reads TGTGCCACCAGTGATTCCGGGACAGTCCATCAGCCCCAGCATTTT. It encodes CATSDSGTVHQPQHF.